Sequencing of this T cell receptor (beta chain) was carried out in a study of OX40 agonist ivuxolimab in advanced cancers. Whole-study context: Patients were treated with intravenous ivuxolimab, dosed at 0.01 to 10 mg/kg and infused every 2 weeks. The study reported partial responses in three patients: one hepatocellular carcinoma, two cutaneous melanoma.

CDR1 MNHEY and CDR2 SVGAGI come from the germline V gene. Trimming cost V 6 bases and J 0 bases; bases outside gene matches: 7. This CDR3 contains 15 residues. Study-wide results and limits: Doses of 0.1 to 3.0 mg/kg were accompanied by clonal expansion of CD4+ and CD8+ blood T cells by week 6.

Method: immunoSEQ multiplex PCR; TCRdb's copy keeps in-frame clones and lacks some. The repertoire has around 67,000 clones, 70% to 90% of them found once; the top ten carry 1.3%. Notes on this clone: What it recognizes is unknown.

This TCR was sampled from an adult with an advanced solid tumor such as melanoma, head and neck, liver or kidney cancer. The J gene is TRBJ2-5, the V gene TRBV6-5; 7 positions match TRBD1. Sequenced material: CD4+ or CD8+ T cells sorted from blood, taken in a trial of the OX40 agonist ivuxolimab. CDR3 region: CASSDHGQDQETQYF. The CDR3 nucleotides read TGTGCCAGCAGCGATCATGGACAGGACCAAGAGACCCAGTACTTC.